This T cell receptor beta chain was sequenced during a study of response to subunit inactivated influenza vaccine (dated by TCRdb to between 2018 and 2020). Turning to the overall study: The study used deep quantitative T cell receptor repertoire profiling to track responses to a trivalent subunit inactivated influenza vaccine. Overall results and qualifications from the work: It was suggested by the authors that each seasonal influenza vaccination may recruit only a limited number of new T cells.

The library was made by RT-PCR. Data came from an Illumina HiSeq 2500. The public reads were quality trimmed at Q25 with fastp and then assembled into clones with MiXCR by TCRdb, keeping productive beta chains. Each entry is one CDR3 protein sequence, shown with its most common DNA and genes. This sample has around 480,000 distinct CDR3 sequences in its table, and 16% of those were observed once. Jointly, the top ten make up approximately 3% of the sample. The germline ends are 14 bases apart after V is trimmed by 6 bases and J by 1 base. The cysteine opens and the phenylalanine closes a CDR3 of 14 amino acids. The sequence is cut down to CDR3 DNA, 42 bases in frame from base 1. For CDR1 and CDR2, the germline V gene (reference sequence) lists DFQATT and SNEGSKA. This clonotype was counted a few times. Its antigen is currently not known. Base qualities are not provided; no much larger clone lies one nucleotide away.

This material consisted of CD4+ T cells sorted from PBMCs, taken around 25 months after vaccination. This TCR came from a man between 50 and 69 years old who received an inactivated influenza vaccine. Donor details come from another sample of the same person, matched by shared clones. The sequence links TRBV20-1 to TRBJ2-3; a tentative D match to TRBD1 spans 6 bases. For the CDR3, the sequence is CSARTAWGTDTQYF. DNA sequence: TGCAGTGCCCGGACAGCATGGGGCACAGATACGCAGTATTTT.